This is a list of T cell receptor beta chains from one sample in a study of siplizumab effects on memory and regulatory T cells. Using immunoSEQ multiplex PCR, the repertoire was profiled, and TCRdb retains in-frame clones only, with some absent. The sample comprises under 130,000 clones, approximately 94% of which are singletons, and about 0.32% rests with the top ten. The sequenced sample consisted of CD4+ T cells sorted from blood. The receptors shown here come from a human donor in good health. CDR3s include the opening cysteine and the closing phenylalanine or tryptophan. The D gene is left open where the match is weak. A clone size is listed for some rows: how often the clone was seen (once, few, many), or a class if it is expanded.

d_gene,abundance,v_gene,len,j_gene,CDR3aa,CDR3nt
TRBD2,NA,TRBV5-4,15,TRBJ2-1,CASSFGTSGYNEQFF,TGTGCCAGCAGCTTCGGGACTAGCGGATACAATGAGCAGTTCTTC
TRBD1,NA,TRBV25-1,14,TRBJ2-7,CASSEPGQNYEQYF,TGTGCCAGCAGTGAACCGGGACAGAACTACGAGCAGTACTTC
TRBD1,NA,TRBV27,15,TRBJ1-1,CASSGRWTGGTEAFF,TGTGCCAGCAGCGGGCGATGGACAGGGGGCACTGAAGCTTTCTTT
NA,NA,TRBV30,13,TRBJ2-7,CAWSPTVSYEQYF,TGTGCCTGGAGCCCGACAGTCTCCTACGAGCAGTACTTC
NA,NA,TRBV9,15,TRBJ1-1,CASSPRTGVVTEAFF,TGTGCCAGCAGCCCCCGGACGGGGGTGGTCACTGAAGCTTTCTTT
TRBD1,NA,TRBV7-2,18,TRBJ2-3,CASSLPPGGSVRTDTQYF,TGTGCCAGCAGCTTACCACCAGGGGGTAGTGTAAGAACAGATACGCAGTATTTT
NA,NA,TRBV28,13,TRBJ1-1,CASTTSENTEAFF,TGTGCCAGCACCACCAGCGAGAACACTGAAGCTTTCTTT
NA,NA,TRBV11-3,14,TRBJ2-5,CASSPRLQQETQYF,TGTGCCAGCAGCCCCAGACTACAACAAGAGACCCAGTACTTC
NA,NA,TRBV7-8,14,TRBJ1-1,CASSSIRGNTEAFF,TGTGCCAGCAGCTCTATCCGGGGCAACACTGAAGCTTTCTTT
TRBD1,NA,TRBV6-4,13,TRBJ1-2,CARKQGKNDGYTF,TGTGCCAGGAAACAGGGGAAGAATGATGGCTACACCTTC
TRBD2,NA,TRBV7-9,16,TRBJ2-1,CASSLAGGRNHNEQFF,TGTGCCAGCAGCTTAGCGGGCGGGAGGAACCACAATGAGCAGTTCTTC
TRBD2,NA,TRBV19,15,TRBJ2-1,CASRLAGVERNEQFF,TGTGCCAGTAGGTTAGCGGGAGTGGAGCGCAATGAGCAGTTCTTC
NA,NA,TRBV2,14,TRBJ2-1,CASSVRTRDNEQFF,TGTGCCAGCAGTGTAAGGACACGGGACAATGAGCAGTTCTTC
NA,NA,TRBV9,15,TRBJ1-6,CASSVGSSDNSPLHF,TGTGCCAGCAGCGTAGGGAGCAGCGATAATTCACCCCTCCACTTT
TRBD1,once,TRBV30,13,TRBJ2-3,CAWLGTGVDTQYF,TGTGCCTGGCTCGGGACAGGGGTGGATACGCAGTATTTT
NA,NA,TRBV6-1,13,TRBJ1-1,CASSPFSYTEAFF,TGTGCCAGCAGTCCCTTCTCATACACTGAAGCTTTCTTT
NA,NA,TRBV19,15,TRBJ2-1,CASSIAGDGYNEQFF,TGTGCCAGTAGTATAGCGGGGGATGGCTACAATGAGCAGTTCTTC
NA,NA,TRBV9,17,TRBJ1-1,CASSVGPLERRLPEAFF,TGTGCCAGCAGCGTAGGCCCCCTGGAACGGAGGCTCCCTGAAGCTTTCTTT
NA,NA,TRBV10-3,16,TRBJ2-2,CAIRPTDPFNTGELFF,TGTGCCATCAGGCCCACGGACCCCTTTAACACCGGGGAGCTGTTTTTT
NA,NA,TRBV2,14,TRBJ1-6,CATGEDSQNSPLHF,TGTGCCACCGGGGAAGACAGCCAGAATTCACCCCTCCACTTT
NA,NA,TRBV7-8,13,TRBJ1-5,CASSSRPSQPQHF,TGTGCCAGCAGCTCCCGTCCCTCTCAGCCCCAGCATTTT
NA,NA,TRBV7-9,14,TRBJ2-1,CASSLSRTSNEQFF,TGTGCCAGCAGCTTATCCCGAACCTCCAATGAGCAGTTCTTC
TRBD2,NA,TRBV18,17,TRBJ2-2,CASSPLAGGRENGELFF,TGTGCCAGCTCACCCCTAGCGGGGGGGCGTGAAAACGGGGAGCTGTTTTTT
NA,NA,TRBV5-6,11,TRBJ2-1,CASSSMDEQFF,TGTGCCAGCAGCAGCATGGATGAGCAGTTCTTC
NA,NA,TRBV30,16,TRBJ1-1,CAGSVLGDGINTEAFF,TGTGCCGGGAGTGTATTGGGGGATGGGATCAACACTGAAGCCTTCTTT
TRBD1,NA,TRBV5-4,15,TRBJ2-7,CASSSGQGISYEQYF,TGTGCCAGCAGCTCCGGACAGGGGATATCCTACGAGCAGTACTTC
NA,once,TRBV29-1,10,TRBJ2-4,CSARTARSYF,TGCAGCGCCAGGACCGCCCGTAGCTACTTC
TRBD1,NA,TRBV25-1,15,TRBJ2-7,CASSGGDRATYEQYF,TGTGCCAGCAGTGGGGGGGACAGGGCTACCTACGAGCAGTACTTC
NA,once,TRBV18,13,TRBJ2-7,CASSLDISYEQYF,TGTGCCAGCTCACTCGACATCTCCTACGAGCAGTACTTC
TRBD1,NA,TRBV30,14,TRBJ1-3,CACQGTGAGNTIYF,TGTGCCTGTCAAGGGACAGGGGCTGGAAACACCATATATTTT
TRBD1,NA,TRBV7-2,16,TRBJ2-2,CASSLGPGGPHGELFF,TGTGCCAGCAGCTTAGGGCCAGGGGGTCCCCACGGGGAGCTGTTTTTT
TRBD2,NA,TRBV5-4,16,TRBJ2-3,CASSLGFGRGTDTQYF,TGTGCCAGCAGCTTAGGGTTCGGGAGGGGGACAGATACGCAGTATTTT
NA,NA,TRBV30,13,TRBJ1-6,CAWNPTGAQPLHF,TGTGCCTGGAATCCGACTGGGGCCCAACCCCTCCACTTT
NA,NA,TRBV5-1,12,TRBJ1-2,CASSPFDYGYTF,TGCGCCAGCAGCCCCTTTGACTATGGCTACACCTTC
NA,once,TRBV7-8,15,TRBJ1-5,CASSLGGGFNQPQHF,TGTGCCAGCAGCTTAGGAGGGGGATTCAATCAGCCCCAGCATTTT
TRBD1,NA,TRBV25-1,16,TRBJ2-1,CASSAIGTGGGNEQFF,TGTGCCAGCAGTGCAATCGGGACAGGGGGTGGCAATGAGCAGTTCTTC
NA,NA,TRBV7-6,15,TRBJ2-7,CASSGYNDRAYEQYF,TGTGCCAGCAGCGGATACAACGACAGAGCCTACGAGCAGTACTTC